This T cell receptor beta chain was sequenced for a study of blood T cell repertoires in COVID-19. At the level of the study: The analysed material was cDNA or gDNA that came from T cells, B-cell-depleted T cells, or PBMCs.

CDR1 and CDR2 (germline): ENHRY, SYGVKD. The CDR3 runs 13 residues. Deletions cut 0 bases from V and 4 bases from J, with 6 bases between. Methods used by the authors: From reference gene primer amplification, estimates of nucleated cell counts were derived. The repertoire was sequenced with immunoSEQ multiplex PCR; TCRdb's copy has only in-frame clones and lacks some. V, J and clone size were drawn from that table, and D and trimming were deduced from the DNA. The profile shows about 330,000 clones, more than 70% of them singletons. Sample: peripheral blood. The receptor was derived from a woman aged 50 to 65 with acute or convalescent COVID-19. The V call is TRBV10-3, the J call TRBJ1-2; D unresolved. The DNA for the CDR3 is TGTGCCATCAGTGAGTCAAGAGTCTATGGCTACACCTTC. This gives the protein CAISESRVYGYTF.